What follows describes a single T cell receptor beta chain. Its antigen is unknown. The data are from a study of shared clonotypes between healthy human individuals. Study-level results: Non-shared clonotypes had lower generation probabilities than those shared by all four donors.

Once extracted for a subset, genomic DNA was divided evenly among several immunoSEQ plates. Clones were sequenced by immunoSEQ multiplex PCR, and TCRdb holds only the in-frame ones, with some missing. Here the sample spans approximately 1,500,000 clones, around 97% being singletons. Germline V gives CDR1 GTSNPN, CDR2 SVGIG (reference sequence). Trimming left V 2 bases short and J 1 base short, with 13 bases between. The CDR3 covers 15 residues. The TCR sequence derives from a man aged 25 to 40 in good health. The chain combines TRBV30 with TRBJ2-3, with D hard to call. The sample taken for sequencing was naive CD4+ T cells sorted from blood. Subset reported: CD45RA+ positively selected. CDR3 DNA sequence: TGTGCCTGGAGTTTGTTGCCTAGTGGCACAGATACGCAGTATTTT. Protein product: CAWSLLPSGTDTQYF.